This is a list of T cell receptor beta chains from one sample in a study of T cell repertoires in cytomegalovirus infection. Each CDR3 protein is one row after TCRdb ran MiXCR on the reads. Altogether 300,000 or so distinct CDR3 sequences are present, roughly 9.3% being singletons, with the ten largest covering less than 3%. The source material was PBMCs. The receptor source for this set is a human donor in good health (CMV status not recorded). Some clones in this sample may be carry-over from other donors' samples. The CDR3 runs from the conserved cysteine through the conserved F or W. D genes are given only for firm matches. Rows give clone size only sometimes, using once, few, many, or a class for an expanded clone.

15	many	NA	TRBV5-1	TRBJ1-1	TGCGCCAGCAGCCACCGACAGTCCGAAGGGGCTGAAGCTTTCTTT	CASSHRQSEGAEAFF
14	many	TRBD1	TRBV29-1	TRBJ1-5	TGCAGCGTCACCCAGGGGGCGAGAGGACAGCCCCAGCATTTT	CSVTQGARGQPQHF
14	many	NA	TRBV5-1	TRBJ2-1	TGTGCCAGCAGTTTAGGGGACTCGTACAATGAGCAGTTCTTC	CASSLGDSYNEQFF
15	many	NA	TRBV11-2	TRBJ2-3	TGTGCCAGCAGCTTAGGGAACCCGTTCAAGGATACGCAGTATTTT	CASSLGNPFKDTQYF
14	NA	TRBD2	TRBV5-8	TRBJ2-5	TGTGCCAGCAGCTTTGGCGGGAGGCAAGAGACCCAGTACTTC	CASSFGGRQETQYF
13	NA	NA	TRBV3-1	TRBJ2-1	TGTGCCAGCAGCCAAGTATCGAGAGGTGAGCAGTTCTTC	CASSQVSRGEQFF
17	many	TRBD1	TRBV18	TRBJ1-5	TGTGCCAGCTCACCACCGGGGAGGGGGCTGTCGAGGCAGCCCCAGCATTTT	CASSPPGRGLSRQPQHF
15	many	TRBD2	TRBV11-2	TRBJ2-1	TGTGCCAGCAGCTCACTAGCGGGAGTATACAATGAGCAGTTCTTC	CASSSLAGVYNEQFF
13	NA	TRBD1	TRBV15	TRBJ1-4	TGTGCCACCAGGACAGGGGTAAATGAAAAACTGTTTTTT	CATRTGVNEKLFF
14	many	NA	TRBV5-1	TRBJ1-1	TGCGCCAGCAGCTTGGCAGTCTCGAACACTGAAGCTTTCTTT	CASSLAVSNTEAFF
13	NA	NA	TRBV2	TRBJ2-1	TGTGCCAGCAGCCGGGACGGCTACAATGAGCAGTTCTTC	CASSRDGYNEQFF
14	NA	NA	TRBV9	TRBJ2-3	TGTGCCAGCAGCGTTTTCGGGGAGACAGATACGCAGTATTTT	CASSVFGETDTQYF
13	few	NA	TRBV27	TRBJ2-3	TGTGCCAGCAGTTTAAGGGTCCCAGATACGCAGTATTTT	CASSLRVPDTQYF
12	NA	NA	TRBV6-1	TRBJ2-1	TGTGCCAGCAAGGGTCACCGGGGGCTTCCGTTCTTC	CASKGHRGLPFF
13	many	NA	TRBV13	TRBJ1-6	TGTGCCAGCAGCCATGACACCCTGGCGGCCCTCCACTTT	CASSHDTLAALHF
14	many	NA	TRBV7-9	TRBJ1-4	TGTGCCAGCAGCTTACGGGGACATGATGAAAAACTGTTTTTT	CASSLRGHDEKLFF
16	many	TRBD2	TRBV7-2	TRBJ2-7	TGTGCCAGCAGCTTAGGGTTCTTAGCGGGGTCCTACGAGCAGTACTTC	CASSLGFLAGSYEQYF